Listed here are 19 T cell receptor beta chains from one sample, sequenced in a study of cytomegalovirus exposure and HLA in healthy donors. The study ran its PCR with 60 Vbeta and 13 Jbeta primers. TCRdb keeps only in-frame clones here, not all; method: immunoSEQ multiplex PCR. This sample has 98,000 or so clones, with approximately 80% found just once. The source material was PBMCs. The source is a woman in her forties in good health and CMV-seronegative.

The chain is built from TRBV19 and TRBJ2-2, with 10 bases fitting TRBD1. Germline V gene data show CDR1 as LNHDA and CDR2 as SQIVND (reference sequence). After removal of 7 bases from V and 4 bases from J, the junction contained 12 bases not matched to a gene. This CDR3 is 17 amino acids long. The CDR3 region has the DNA TGTGCCAGTACCGGGTGGACAGGGGGAATGAGCACCGGGGAGCTGTTTTTT. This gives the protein CASTGWTGGMSTGELFF.

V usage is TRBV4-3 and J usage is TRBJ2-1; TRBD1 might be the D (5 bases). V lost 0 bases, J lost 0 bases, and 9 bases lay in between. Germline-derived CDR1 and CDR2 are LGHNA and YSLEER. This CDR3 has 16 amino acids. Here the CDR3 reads CASSQDNRRSYNEQFF. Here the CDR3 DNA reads TGCGCCAGCAGCCAAGATAACAGGCGCTCCTACAATGAGCAGTTCTTC.

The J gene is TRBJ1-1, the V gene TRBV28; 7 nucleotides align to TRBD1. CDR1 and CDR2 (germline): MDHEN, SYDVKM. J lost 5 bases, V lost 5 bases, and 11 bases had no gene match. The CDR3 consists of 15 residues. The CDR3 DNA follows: TGTGCCAGCAGTACCATCGACAGGGTTCGGACTGAAGCTTTCTTT. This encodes CASSTIDRVRTEAFF.

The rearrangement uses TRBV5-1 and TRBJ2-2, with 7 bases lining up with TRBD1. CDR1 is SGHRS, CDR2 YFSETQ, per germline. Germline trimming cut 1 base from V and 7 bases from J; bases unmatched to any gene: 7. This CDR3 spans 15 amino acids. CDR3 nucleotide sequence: TGCGCCAGCAGCTTGCAGGACAGGAATTACGGGGAGCTGTTTTTT. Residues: CASSLQDRNYGELFF. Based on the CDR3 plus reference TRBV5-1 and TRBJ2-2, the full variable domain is KAGVTQTPRYLIKTRGQQVTLSCSPISGHRSVSWYQQTPGQGLQFLFEYFSETQRNKGNFPGRFSGRQFSNSRSEMNVSTLELGDSALYLCASSLQDRNYGELFFGEGSRLTVL.

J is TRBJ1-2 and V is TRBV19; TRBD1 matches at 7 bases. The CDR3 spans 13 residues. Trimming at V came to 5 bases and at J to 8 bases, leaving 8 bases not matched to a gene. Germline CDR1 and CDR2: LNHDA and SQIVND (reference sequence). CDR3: CASSAGTALGYTF. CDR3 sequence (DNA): TGTGCCAGTAGTGCAGGGACAGCTTTAGGCTACACCTTC.

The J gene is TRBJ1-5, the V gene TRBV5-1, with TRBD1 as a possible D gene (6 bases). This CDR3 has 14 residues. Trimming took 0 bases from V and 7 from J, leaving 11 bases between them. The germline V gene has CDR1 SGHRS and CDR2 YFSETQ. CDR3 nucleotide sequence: TGCGCCAGCAGCTTGGGACAGGTGGACCAGCCCCAGCATTTT. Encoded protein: CASSLGQVDQPQHF.

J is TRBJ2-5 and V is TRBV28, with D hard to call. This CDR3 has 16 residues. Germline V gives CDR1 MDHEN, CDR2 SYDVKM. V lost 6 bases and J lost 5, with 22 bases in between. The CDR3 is CASRKPKASLGETQYF. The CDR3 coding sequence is TGTGCCAGCAGAAAACCCAAGGCGTCCCTCGGGGAGACCCAGTACTTC.

CDR3 residues: CSVAGGINTEAFF. In DNA, the CDR3 is TGCAGCGTGGCCGGGGGTATTAACACTGAAGCTTTCTTT. The rearrangement uses TRBV29-1 and TRBJ1-1; D perhaps matches TRBD1 (5 bases). This CDR3 has 13 residues. Germline values: CDR1 SQVTM, CDR2 ANQGSEA. V was trimmed by 6 bases and J by 2 bases, leaving 13 bases between them.

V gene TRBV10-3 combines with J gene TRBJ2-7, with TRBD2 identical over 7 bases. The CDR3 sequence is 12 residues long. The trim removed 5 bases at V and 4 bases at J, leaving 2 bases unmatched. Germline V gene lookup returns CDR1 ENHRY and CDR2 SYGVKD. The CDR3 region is CAISQGGYEQYF. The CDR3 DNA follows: TGTGCCATCAGTCAGGGAGGGTACGAGCAGTACTTC.

CDR3 coding DNA: TGTGCCAGCAGCTTACGGGTGTCCGGGGAGCTGTTTTTT. It yields the protein CASSLRVSGELFF. This sequence joins TRBV7-2 and TRBJ2-2; D not resolved. Germline CDR1 is SGHTA and CDR2 is FQGNSA. There are 13 residues in the CDR3. V was cut by 2 bases and J by 6 bases, with 7 bases left in between.

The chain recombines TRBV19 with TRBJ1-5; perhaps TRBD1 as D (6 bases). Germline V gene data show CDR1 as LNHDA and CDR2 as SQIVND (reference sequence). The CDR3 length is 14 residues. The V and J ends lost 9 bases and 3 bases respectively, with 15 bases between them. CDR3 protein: CASKDRQDNQPQHF. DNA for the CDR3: TGTGCCAGCAAGGACAGACAAGACAATCAGCCCCAGCATTTT.

The CDR3 nucleotides read TGTGCCAGCACCGCAACCAGGGTTGGCACTGAAGCTTTCTTT. Protein: CASTATRVGTEAFF. V usage is TRBV6-5 and J usage is TRBJ1-1; D possibly corresponds to TRBD1 (5 bases). From germline, CDR1 is MNHEY and CDR2 SVGAGI. Trimming shortened V by 7 bases and J by 4 bases, and 16 bases separated the two germline ends. The CDR3 length is 14 residues.

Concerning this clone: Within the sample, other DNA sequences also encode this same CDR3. The CDR3 loop reads CASSDRGGDYGYTF. In nucleotides, the CDR3 is TGCGCCAGCAGTGATCGCGGGGGCGATTATGGCTACACCTTC. V usage is TRBV10-2 and J usage is TRBJ1-2; D perhaps matches TRBD1 (6 bases). Looked up from germline, CDR1 is WSHSY and CDR2 is SAAADI. V was shortened by 3 bases and J by 5 bases, with 13 bases between the two germline ends. The CDR3 totals 14 residues.

CDR3 region: CASSLSSGSSYEQYF. CDR3 DNA sequence: TGTGCCAGCAGCCTATCTAGCGGGAGCTCCTACGAGCAGTACTTC. The V and J genes are TRBV7-2 and TRBJ2-7, with 10 bases fitting TRBD2. The CDR3 loop spans 15 amino acids. Trimming at V came to 5 bases and at J to 0 bases, leaving 4 bases not matched to a gene. The germline CDR1 and CDR2 sequences are SGHTA and FQGNSA. The whole variable domain, filled in from reference TRBV7-2 and TRBJ2-7, reads GAGVSQSPSNKVTEKGKDVELRCDPISGHTALYWYRQSLGQGLEFLIYFQGNSAPDKSGLPSDRFSAERTGGSVSTLTIQRTQQEDSAVYLCASSLSSGSSYEQYFGPGTRLTVT.

CDR3 sequence: CASSLRRWPSSYEQYF. CDR3 nucleotide sequence: TGTGCCAGCAGTTTGAGGAGGTGGCCGAGCTCCTACGAGCAGTACTTC. The chain has TRBV28 and TRBJ2-5; D may be TRBD2 (5 bases). The J call may be mistaken, given a closer DNA end match to TRBJ2-7. Germline V CDR1 and CDR2: MDHEN, SYDVKM. The CDR3 consists of 16 residues.

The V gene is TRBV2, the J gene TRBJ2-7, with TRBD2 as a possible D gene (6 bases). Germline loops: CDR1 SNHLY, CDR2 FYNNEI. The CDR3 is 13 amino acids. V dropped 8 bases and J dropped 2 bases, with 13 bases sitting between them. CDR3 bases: TGTGCCAGCCTTGCGGGATATGCCTACGAGCAGTACTTC. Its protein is CASLAGYAYEQYF.

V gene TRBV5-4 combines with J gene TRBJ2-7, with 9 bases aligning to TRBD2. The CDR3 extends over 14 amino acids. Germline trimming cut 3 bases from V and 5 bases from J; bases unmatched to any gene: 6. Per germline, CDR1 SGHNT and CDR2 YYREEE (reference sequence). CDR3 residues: CASSSASGIDEQYF. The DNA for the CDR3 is TGTGCCAGCAGCTCTGCTAGCGGGATTGACGAGCAGTACTTC.

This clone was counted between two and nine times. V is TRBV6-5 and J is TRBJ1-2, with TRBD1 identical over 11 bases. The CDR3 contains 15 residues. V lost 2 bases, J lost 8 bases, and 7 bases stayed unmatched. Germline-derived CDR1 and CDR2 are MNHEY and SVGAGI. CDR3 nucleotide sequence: TGTGCCAGCAGTTACAAAGGACAGGGGGCGCCGGGCTACACCTTC. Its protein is CASSYKGQGAPGYTF.

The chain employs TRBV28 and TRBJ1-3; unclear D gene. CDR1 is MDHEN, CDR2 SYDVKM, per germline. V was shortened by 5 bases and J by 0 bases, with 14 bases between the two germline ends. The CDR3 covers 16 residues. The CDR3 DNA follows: TGTGCCAGCAGTCCAACCGTTAGGAGCTCTGGAAACACCATATATTTT. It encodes CASSPTVRSSGNTIYF.